The T cell receptor (beta chain) under discussion was sequenced for a study of sequential checkpoint blockade in melanoma. About the research overall: First-line arms were nivolumab then ipilimumab, or the reverse, randomized 1:1.

This clone was found a few times. Stated treatment: randomized to nivolumab then ipilimumab (arm A) or the reverse (arm B). No patient had prior DNA-damaging chemotherapy. V was trimmed by 2 bases and J by 6 bases, leaving 10 bases between them. From germline, CDR1 is MNHEY and CDR2 SVGAGI. The CDR3 has 14 residues. Sequencing was performed with immunoSEQ multiplex PCR; in TCRdb, only in-frame clones are kept and a portion is missing. The table lists approximately 34,000 clones, 84% of them singletons, with 5.5% to 7% in the top ten. The rearrangement uses TRBV6-5 and TRBJ2-2, with D tentatively TRBD1 (6 bases). Sequencing was performed on CD8+ T cells sorted from blood (inferred from file names), taken from a patient given nivolumab and ipilimumab in sequence. This clonotype was obtained from a human donor with melanoma. CDR3 sequence (DNA): TGTGCCAGCAGTTACCTGGACAGTCCCGGGGAGCTGTTTTTT. It specifies CASSYLDSPGELFF.